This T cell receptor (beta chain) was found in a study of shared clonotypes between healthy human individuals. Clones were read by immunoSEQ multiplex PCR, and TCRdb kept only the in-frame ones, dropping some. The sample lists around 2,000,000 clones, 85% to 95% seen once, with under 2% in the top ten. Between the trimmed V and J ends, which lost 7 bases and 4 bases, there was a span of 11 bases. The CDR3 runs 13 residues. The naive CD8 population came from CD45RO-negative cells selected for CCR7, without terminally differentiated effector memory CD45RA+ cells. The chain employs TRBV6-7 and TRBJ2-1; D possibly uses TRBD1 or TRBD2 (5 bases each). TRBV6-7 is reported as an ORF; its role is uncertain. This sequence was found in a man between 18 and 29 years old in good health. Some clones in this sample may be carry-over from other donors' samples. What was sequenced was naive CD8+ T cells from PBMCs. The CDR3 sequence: CASNKGPYNEQFF. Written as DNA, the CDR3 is TGTGCCAGCAACAAGGGACCATACAATGAGCAGTTCTTC.